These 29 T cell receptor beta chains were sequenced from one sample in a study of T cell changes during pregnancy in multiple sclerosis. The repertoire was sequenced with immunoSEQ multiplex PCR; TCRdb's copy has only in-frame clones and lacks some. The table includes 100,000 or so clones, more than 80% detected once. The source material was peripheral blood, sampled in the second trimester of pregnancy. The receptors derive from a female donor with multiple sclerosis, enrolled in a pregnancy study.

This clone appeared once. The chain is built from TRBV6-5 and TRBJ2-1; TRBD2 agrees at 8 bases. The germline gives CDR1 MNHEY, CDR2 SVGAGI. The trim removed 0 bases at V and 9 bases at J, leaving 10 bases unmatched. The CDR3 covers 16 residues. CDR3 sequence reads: CASSYSTSGGLGEQFF. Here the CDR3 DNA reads TGTGCCAGCAGTTACTCGACGTCGGGGGGGTTGGGTGAGCAGTTCTTC.

CDR3 sequence (DNA): TGTGCCTGGAGTGTACAGACGAACACTGAAGCTTTCTTT. Translation: CAWSVQTNTEAFF. V gene TRBV30 combines with J gene TRBJ1-1; no clear D. Trimming left V 0 bases short and J 1 base short, with 6 bases between. Germline CDR1 reads GTSNPN; CDR2 reads SVGIG (reference sequence). The CDR3 sequence is 13 residues long. The full variable domain, completed using reference TRBV30 and TRBJ1-1, is SQTIHQWPATLVQPVGSPLSLECTVEGTSNPNLYWYRQAAGRGLQLLFYSVGIGQISSEVPQNLSASRPQDRQFILSSKKLLLSDSGFYLCAWSVQTNTEAFFGQGTRLTVV.

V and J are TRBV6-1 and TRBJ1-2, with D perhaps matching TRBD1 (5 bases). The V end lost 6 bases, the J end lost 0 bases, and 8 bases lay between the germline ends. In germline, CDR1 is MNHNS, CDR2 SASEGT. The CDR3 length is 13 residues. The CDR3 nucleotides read TGTGCCAGCAGACAACAGGCTAACTATGGCTACACCTTC. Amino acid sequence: CASRQQANYGYTF.

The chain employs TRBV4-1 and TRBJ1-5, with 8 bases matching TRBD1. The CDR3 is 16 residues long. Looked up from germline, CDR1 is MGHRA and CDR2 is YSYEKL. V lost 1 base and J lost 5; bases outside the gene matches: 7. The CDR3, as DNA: TGCGCCAGCAGCCAAGTCTCTGGACAGGGTCATCAGCCCCAGCATTTT. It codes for CASSQVSGQGHQPQHF.

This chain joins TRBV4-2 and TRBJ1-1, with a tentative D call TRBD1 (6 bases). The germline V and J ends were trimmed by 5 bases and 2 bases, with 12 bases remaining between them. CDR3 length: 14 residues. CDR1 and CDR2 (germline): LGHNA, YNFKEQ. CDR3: CASSDIQGNTEAFF. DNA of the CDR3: TGTGCCAGCAGCGACATACAGGGAAACACTGAAGCTTTCTTT.

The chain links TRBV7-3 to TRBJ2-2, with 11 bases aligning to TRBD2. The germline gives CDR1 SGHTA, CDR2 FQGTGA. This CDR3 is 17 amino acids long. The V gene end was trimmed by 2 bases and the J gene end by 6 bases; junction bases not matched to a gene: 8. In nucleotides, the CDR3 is TGTGCCAGCAGCTTATCGCTAGCGGGGGGAAAGGCCGGGGAGCTGTTTTTT. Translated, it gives CASSLSLAGGKAGELFF.

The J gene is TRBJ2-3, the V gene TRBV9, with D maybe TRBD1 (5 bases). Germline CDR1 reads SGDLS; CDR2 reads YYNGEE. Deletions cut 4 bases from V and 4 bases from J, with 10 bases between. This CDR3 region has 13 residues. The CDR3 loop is CASSLGHADTQYF. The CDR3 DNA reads TGTGCCAGCAGCCTCGGACATGCAGATACGCAGTATTTT.

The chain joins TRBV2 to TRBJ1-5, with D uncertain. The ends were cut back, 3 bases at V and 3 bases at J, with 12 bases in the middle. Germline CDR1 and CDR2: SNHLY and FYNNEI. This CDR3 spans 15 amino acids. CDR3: CASSDPGGSNQPQHF. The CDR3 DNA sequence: TGTGCCAGCAGTGACCCAGGAGGGTCCAATCAGCCCCAGCATTTT.

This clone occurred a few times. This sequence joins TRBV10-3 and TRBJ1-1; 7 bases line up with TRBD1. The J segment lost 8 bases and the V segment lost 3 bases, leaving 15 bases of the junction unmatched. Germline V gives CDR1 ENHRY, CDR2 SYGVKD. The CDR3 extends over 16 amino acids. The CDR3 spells CAISETPAGTVIEAFF. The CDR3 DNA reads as TGTGCCATCAGTGAAACCCCGGCCGGGACAGTTATAGAAGCTTTCTTT.

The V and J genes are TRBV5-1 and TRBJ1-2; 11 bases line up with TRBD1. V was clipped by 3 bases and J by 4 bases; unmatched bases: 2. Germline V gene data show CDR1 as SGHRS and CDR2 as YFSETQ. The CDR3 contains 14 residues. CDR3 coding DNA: TGCGCCAGCAGCTCGGACAGGGGGCCCTATGGCTACACCTTC. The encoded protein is CASSSDRGPYGYTF.

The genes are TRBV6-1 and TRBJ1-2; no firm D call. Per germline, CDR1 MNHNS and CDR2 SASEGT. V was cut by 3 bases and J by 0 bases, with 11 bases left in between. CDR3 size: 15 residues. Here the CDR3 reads CASSDVGGTNYGYTF. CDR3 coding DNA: TGTGCCAGCAGTGATGTTGGCGGCACTAACTATGGCTACACCTTC.

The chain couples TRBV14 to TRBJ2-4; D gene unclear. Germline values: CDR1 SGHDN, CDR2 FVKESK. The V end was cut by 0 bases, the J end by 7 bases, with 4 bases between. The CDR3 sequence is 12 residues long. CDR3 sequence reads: CASSQEANIQYF. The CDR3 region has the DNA TGTGCCAGCAGCCAAGAAGCGAACATTCAGTACTTC.

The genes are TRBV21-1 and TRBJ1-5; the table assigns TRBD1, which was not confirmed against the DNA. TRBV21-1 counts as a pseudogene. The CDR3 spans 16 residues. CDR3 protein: CASSSRRTGENQPQHF. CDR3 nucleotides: TGTGCCAGCAGCTCTCGTCGGACAGGGGAGAATCAGCCCCAGCATTTT.

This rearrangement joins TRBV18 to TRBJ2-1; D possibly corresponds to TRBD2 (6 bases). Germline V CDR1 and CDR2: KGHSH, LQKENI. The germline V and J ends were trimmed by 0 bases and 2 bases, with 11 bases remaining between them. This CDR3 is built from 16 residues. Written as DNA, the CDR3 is TGTGCCAGCTCACCACCGCGGGGCGAAACCTACAATGAGCAGTTCTTC. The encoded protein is CASSPPRGETYNEQFF.

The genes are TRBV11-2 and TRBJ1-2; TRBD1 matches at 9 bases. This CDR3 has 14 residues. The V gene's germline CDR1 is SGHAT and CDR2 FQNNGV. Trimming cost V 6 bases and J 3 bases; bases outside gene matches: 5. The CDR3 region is CASSPDRGDYGYTF. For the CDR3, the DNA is TGTGCCAGCAGTCCCGACAGGGGGGACTATGGCTACACCTTC.

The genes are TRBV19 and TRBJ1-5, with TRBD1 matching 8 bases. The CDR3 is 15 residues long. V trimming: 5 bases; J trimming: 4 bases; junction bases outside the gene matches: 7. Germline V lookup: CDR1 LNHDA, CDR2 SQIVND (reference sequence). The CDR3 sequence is CASSEQGGWNQPQHF. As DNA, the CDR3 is TGTGCCAGTAGTGAACAGGGGGGCTGGAATCAGCCCCAGCATTTT.

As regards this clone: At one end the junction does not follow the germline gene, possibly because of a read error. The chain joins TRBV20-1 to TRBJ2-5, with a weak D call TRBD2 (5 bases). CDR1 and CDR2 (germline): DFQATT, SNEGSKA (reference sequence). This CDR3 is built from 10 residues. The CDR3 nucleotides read TGCGGTGCTAGCAAAGAGACCCAGTACTTC. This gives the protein CGASKETQYF.

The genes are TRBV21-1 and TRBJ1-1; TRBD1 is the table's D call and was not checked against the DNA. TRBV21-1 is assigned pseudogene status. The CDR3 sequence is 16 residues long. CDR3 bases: TGTGCCAGCAGCAAAAAACAGTACAGGGGGTCCCTATGGGCTTTCTTT. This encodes CASSKKQYRGSLWAFF.

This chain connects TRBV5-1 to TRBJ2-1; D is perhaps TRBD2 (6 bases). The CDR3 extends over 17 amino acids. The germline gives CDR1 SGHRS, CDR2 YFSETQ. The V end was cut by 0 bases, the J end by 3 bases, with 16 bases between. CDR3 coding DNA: TGCGCCAGCAGCTTGGCTTCTCTGCGGGATCTCTACAATGAGCAGTTCTTC. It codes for CASSLASLRDLYNEQFF.

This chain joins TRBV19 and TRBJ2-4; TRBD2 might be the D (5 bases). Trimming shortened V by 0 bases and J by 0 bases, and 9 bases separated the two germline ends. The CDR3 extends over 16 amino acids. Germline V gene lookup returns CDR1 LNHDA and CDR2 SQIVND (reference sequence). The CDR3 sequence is CASSIDRRGAKNIQYF. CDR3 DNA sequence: TGTGCCAGTAGTATAGATAGACGGGGAGCCAAAAACATTCAGTACTTC.

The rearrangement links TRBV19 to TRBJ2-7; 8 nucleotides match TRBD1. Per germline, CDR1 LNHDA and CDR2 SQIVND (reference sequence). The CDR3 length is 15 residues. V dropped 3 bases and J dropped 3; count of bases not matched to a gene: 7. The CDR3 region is CASSILGTGGYEQYF. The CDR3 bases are TGTGCCAGTAGTATTTTGGGCACAGGGGGCTACGAGCAGTACTTC.

In DNA form, the CDR3 reads TGTGCCAGCAACCCTGAGGGGACAGGGGGTTACACCTTC. Protein sequence: CASNPEGTGGYTF. The chain links TRBV5-4 to TRBJ1-2, with TRBD1 matching over 11 bases. With V trimmed by 6 bases and J by 11 bases, 9 bases remained unmatched. Germline assignment: CDR1 SGHNT and CDR2 YYREEE (reference sequence). CDR3 length equals 13 residues.

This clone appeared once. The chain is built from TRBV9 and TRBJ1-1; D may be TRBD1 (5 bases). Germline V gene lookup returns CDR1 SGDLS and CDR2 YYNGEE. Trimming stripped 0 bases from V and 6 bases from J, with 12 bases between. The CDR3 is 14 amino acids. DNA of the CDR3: TGTGCCAGCAGCGTAGCGGGGGGATCCCCTGAAGCTTTCTTT. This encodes CASSVAGGSPEAFF.

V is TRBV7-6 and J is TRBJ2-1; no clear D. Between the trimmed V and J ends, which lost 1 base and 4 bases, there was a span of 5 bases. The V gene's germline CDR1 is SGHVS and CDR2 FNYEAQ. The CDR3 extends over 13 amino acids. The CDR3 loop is CASSLGRYNEQFF. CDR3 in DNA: TGTGCCAGCAGCTTAGGGCGGTACAATGAGCAGTTCTTC.

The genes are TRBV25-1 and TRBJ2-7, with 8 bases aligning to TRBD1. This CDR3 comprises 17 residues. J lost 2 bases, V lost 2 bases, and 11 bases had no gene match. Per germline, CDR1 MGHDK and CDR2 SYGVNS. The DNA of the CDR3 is TGTGCCAGCAGTGAAAATCTCGGACAGGGAACCCCCTACGAGCAGTACTTC. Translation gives CASSENLGQGTPYEQYF.

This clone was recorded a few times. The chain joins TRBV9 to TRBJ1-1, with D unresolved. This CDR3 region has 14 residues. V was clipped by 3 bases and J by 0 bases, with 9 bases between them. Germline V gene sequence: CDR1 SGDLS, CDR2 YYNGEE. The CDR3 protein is CASSGQMMNTEAFF. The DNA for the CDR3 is TGTGCCAGCAGCGGACAAATGATGAACACTGAAGCTTTCTTT.

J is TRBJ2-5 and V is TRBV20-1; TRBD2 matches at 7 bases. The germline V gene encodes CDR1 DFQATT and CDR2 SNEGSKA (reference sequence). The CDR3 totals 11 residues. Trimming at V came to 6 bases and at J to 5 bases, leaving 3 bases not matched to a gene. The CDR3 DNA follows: TGCAGTGCCACTAGCGCGGAGACCCAGTACTTC. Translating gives CSATSAETQYF.

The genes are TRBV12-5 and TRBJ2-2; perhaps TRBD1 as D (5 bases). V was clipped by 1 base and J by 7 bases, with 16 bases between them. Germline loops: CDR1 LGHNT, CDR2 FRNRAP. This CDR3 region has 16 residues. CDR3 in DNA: TGTGCTAGTGGTTTGGCACGGCCCTCAGGGATCGGGGAGCTGTTTTTT. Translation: CASGLARPSGIGELFF.

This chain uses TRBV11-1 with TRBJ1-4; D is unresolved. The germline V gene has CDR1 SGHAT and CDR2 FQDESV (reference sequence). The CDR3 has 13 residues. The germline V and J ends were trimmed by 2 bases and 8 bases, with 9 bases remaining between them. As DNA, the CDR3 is TGTGCCAGCAGCTTAACTAATGAGGAAAAACTGTTTTTT. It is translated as CASSLTNEEKLFF.